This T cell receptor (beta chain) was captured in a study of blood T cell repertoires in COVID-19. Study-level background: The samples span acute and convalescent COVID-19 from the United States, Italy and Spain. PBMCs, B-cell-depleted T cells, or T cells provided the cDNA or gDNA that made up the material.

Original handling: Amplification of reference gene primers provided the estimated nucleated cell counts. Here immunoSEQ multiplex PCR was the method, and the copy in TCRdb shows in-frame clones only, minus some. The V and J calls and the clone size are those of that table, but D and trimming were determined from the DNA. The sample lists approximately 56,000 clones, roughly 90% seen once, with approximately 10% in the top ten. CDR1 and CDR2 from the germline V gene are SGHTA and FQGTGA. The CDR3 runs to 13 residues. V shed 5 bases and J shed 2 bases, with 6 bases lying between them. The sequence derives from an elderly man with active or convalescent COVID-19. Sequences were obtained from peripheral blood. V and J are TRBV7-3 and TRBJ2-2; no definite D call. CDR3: CASSPQNTGELFF. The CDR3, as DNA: TGTGCCAGCAGCCCCCAAAACACCGGGGAGCTGTTTTTT.